This TCR beta chain was observed in a study of untreated major depressive disorder. Study findings and constraints: In every subject, the five largest TRBV05-01 clones were private. TRBV05-01 (Vbeta 5.1) usage was higher in CD4+ T cells of depressed patients than controls.

With respect to this clone: Its antigen is still unknown.

V was trimmed by 6 bases and J by 4 bases, leaving 18 bases between them. The CDR3 loop spans 16 amino acids. Germline assignment: CDR1 SGHAT and CDR2 FQNNGV. This table comes from immunoSEQ multiplex PCR, and its TCRdb copy is limited to in-frame clones, with some not included. The sample has 20,000 to 25,000 clones; roughly 86% are singletons. For sex, age, current smoking status and body mass index, every depressed patient had a pairwise-matched non-depressed control. Controls never had mood disorders and self-rated depressive symptoms at 5 or less. The gene calls are TRBV11-2 and TRBJ2-2; the D gene is possibly TRBD2 (6 bases). Sequenced material: CD4+ T cells from PBMCs. The receptor's source is a woman aged 40 to 50 in good health. DNA for the CDR3: TGTGCCAGCAGATTTGTTTCGGGGGTTCCCACCGGGGAGCTGTTTTTT. Translation gives CASRFVSGVPTGELFF.